This TCR beta chain was captured in a study of shared clonotypes between healthy human individuals. Study context: Three plates were used per donor for CD4 naive, three for CD4 memory, two for CD8 naive and one for CD8 memory. Study results and limitations: Several donors had around 5% of their naive CD4 clonotypes in common.

The V gene's germline CDR1 is SGHTA and CDR2 FQGNSA. After removal of 4 bases from V and 4 bases from J, the junction contained 5 bases not matched to a gene. The CDR3 sequence is 14 residues long. TCRdb's table, derived via immunoSEQ multiplex PCR, lists solely in-frame clones and lacks some. The sample lists roughly 2,300,000 clones, roughly 92% occurring once. Negatively enriched CD4+ T cells were divided by CD45RA into naive and memory. Concerning this clone itself: The target antigen is unknown. Other DNA sequences of this sample code for an identical CDR3.

Source material: naive CD4+ T cells from PBMCs. Noted subset: CD45RA+ positively selected. The clonotype was recovered from a man aged 18 to 35 in good health. Some clones in this sample may be carry-over from other donors' samples. This chain uses TRBV7-2 with TRBJ2-3; 7 bases map to TRBD1. The chain's CDR3 is CASSSRQGSDTQYF. As DNA, the CDR3 is TGTGCCAGCAGCTCCCGACAGGGCTCAGATACGCAGTATTTT.